The present entry profiles one T cell receptor beta chain with its context. The data are from a study of CD8+ T cells in alopecia areata. V was cut by 0 bases and J by 7 bases, with 7 bases left in between. The germline gives CDR1 SGHDT, CDR2 YYEEEE. This CDR3 has 12 residues. In each case, RNA was isolated and then reverse transcribed into cDNA as the sequencing template. TCRdb's table, derived via immunoSEQ multiplex PCR, lists solely in-frame clones and lacks some. The sample includes fewer than 70,000 clones, 44% of them seen just once. The TCR originated in a human donor with alopecia areata. Source material: NKG2D-low CD8+ T cells sorted from blood. The chain joins TRBV5-6 to TRBJ1-1; D unclear. The CDR3 loop is CASSLVAGEAFF. In nucleotides, the CDR3 is TGTGCCAGCAGCTTGGTGGCGGGTGAAGCTTTCTTT.